The 24 T cell receptor beta chains listed next were all sequenced from one sample in a study of shared clonotypes between healthy human individuals. Method: immunoSEQ multiplex PCR; TCRdb's copy keeps in-frame clones and lacks some. The sample lists under 350,000 clones, 87% occurring once. The sample taken for sequencing was memory CD8+ T cells sorted from blood. Subset meaning: CD45RO+ cells pooled with CCR7-negative TemRA cells. These TCRs come from a man between 18 and 35 years old in good health.

The chain couples TRBV2 to TRBJ1-5; D is uncertain. This CDR3 is 18 amino acids long. Trimming took off 0 bases at V and 3 bases at J, with 18 bases between the two ends. The germline V gene encodes CDR1 SNHLY and CDR2 FYNNEI. The CDR3 DNA follows: TGTGCCAGCAGTGAAGCGCTTACTTTTCGGGAGGTCAATCAGCCCCAGCATTTT. Protein: CASSEALTFREVNQPQHF.

CDR3 loop: CASSSSGTSYTYEQYF. The CDR3 DNA sequence: TGTGCCAGCAGCTCATCAGGGACATCCTACACCTACGAGCAGTACTTC. This sequence joins TRBV9 and TRBJ2-7; a possible D gene is TRBD1 (6 bases). The CDR3 has 16 amino acids. Germline CDR1 is SGDLS and CDR2 is YYNGEE. V shed 4 bases and J shed 2 bases, with 19 bases lying between them.

This clone showed up just a few times. This sequence joins TRBV19 and TRBJ1-6; 8 bases are a match to TRBD1. J was trimmed by 14 bases and V by 6 bases; bases with no gene match: 9. The CDR3 sequence is 13 residues long. Germline lookup yields CDR1 LNHDA and CDR2 SQIVND (reference sequence). The CDR3 loop is CASSIGQGFSLHF. CDR3 DNA: TGTGCCAGTAGCATCGGACAGGGCTTTTCCCTCCACTTT.

This clone was counted a few times. The rearrangement joins TRBV5-1 to TRBJ2-3; 12 bases match TRBD1. V lost 4 bases to trimming and J lost 6 bases; unmatched junction nucleotides: 3. Germline V lookup: CDR1 SGHRS, CDR2 YFSETQ. The CDR3 totals 14 residues. The CDR3 spells CASSAGQGADTQYF. The CDR3 DNA reads TGCGCCAGCAGCGCGGGACAGGGGGCTGATACGCAGTATTTT.

The gene calls are TRBV25-1 and TRBJ2-1; 7 positions match TRBD2. The CDR3 sequence is 14 residues long. Germline CDR1 is MGHDK and CDR2 is SYGVNS. V dropped 11 bases and J dropped 0; count of bases not matched to a gene: 7. The CDR3 protein is CALTSVSSYNEQFF. For the CDR3, the DNA is TGTGCCTTAACTAGCGTAAGCTCCTACAATGAGCAGTTCTTC.

The chain combines TRBV18 with TRBJ1-1; 8 bases are a match to TRBD1. This CDR3 comprises 18 residues. Germline trimming cut 0 bases from V and 4 bases from J; bases unmatched to any gene: 13. CDR1 KGHSH and CDR2 LQKENI come from the germline V gene. CDR3: CASSPPKRTGIVGTEAFF. CDR3 nucleotide sequence: TGTGCCAGCTCACCACCTAAAAGGACAGGGATAGTGGGCACTGAAGCTTTCTTT.

This clone was seen a handful of times. This chain joins TRBV5-1 and TRBJ2-1, with TRBD2 identical over 10 bases. CDR1 is SGHRS and CDR2 is YFSETQ in the germline V gene. V lost 0 bases to trimming and J lost 8 bases; unmatched junction nucleotides: 5. This CDR3 spans 15 amino acids. The CDR3: CASSLVAGGSDEQFF. CDR3 sequence (DNA): TGCGCCAGCAGCTTGGTAGCGGGGGGCAGCGATGAGCAGTTCTTC.

V gene TRBV5-4 combines with J gene TRBJ2-3; no firm D call. V was trimmed by 1 base and J by 1 base, leaving 4 bases between them. This CDR3 is built from 13 residues. The germline gives CDR1 SGHNT, CDR2 YYREEE (reference sequence). Here the CDR3 reads CASSLLGTDTQYF. For the CDR3, the DNA is TGTGCCAGCAGCTTGTTGGGCACAGATACGCAGTATTTT.

This CDR3 is CASSDGYYEQYF. CDR3 nucleotide sequence: TGCGCCAGCAGTGATGGGTATTACGAGCAGTACTTC. This chain joins TRBV10-1 and TRBJ2-7; D not resolved. There are 12 residues in the CDR3. Deletions cut 3 bases from V and 4 bases from J, with 7 bases between. CDR1 is WNHNN and CDR2 is SYGVQD in the germline V gene (reference sequence).

The chain uses TRBV4-1 and TRBJ1-1, with a possible D match to TRBD1 (5 bases). The CDR3 runs 14 residues. Deletions cut 1 base from V and 2 bases from J, with 8 bases between. Germline assignment: CDR1 MGHRA and CDR2 YSYEKL. CDR3 in amino acids: CASSQVGLNTEAFF. The CDR3 DNA sequence: TGCGCCAGCAGCCAAGTGGGACTAAACACTGAAGCTTTCTTT.

This clone was seen more than once but under ten times. The chain recombines TRBV14 with TRBJ2-5, with D unresolved. The germline V gene has CDR1 SGHDN and CDR2 FVKESK. The CDR3 is made up of 14 amino acids. The V end lost 0 bases, the J end lost 0 bases, and 5 bases lay between the germline ends. CDR3: CASSQDYNQETQYF. The CDR3 coding sequence is TGTGCCAGCAGCCAAGACTATAACCAAGAGACCCAGTACTTC.

V gene TRBV29-1 combines with J gene TRBJ1-1; D uncertain. CDR1 is SQVTM and CDR2 is ANQGSEA in the germline V gene. The germline V and J ends were trimmed by 0 bases and 3 bases, with 5 bases remaining between them. This CDR3 has 12 residues. The CDR3 is CSVEDLYTEAFF. The CDR3 DNA sequence: TGCAGCGTTGAAGATCTTTACACTGAAGCTTTCTTT.

This chain joins TRBV7-9 and TRBJ2-2; 9 bases agree with TRBD2. Germline CDR1 reads SEHNR; CDR2 reads FQNEAQ (reference sequence). After removal of 1 base from V and 6 bases from J, the junction contained 3 bases not matched to a gene. This CDR3 is 15 amino acids long. The chain's CDR3 is CASSLGTSVAGELFF. Here the CDR3 DNA reads TGTGCCAGCAGCTTAGGGACTAGCGTGGCCGGGGAGCTGTTTTTT.

V gene TRBV10-2 combines with J gene TRBJ1-5, with no clear D. The CDR3 has 14 residues. CDR1 is WSHSY and CDR2 is SAAADI in the germline V gene. The germline V and J ends were trimmed by 0 bases and 6 bases, with 9 bases remaining between them. The CDR3 reads CASSESPGGQPQHF. The CDR3 nucleotides are TGCGCCAGCAGTGAGTCCCCCGGAGGTCAGCCCCAGCATTTT.

Only one count was recorded for this clone. This rearrangement joins TRBV7-2 to TRBJ2-5; a weak D match, TRBD2 (5 bases). V was trimmed by 4 bases and J by 0 bases, leaving 9 bases between them. The CDR3 consists of 14 residues. Germline CDR1 SGHTA, CDR2 FQGNSA. CDR3 sequence reads: CASSYTGNQETQYF. CDR3 sequence (DNA): TGTGCCAGCAGCTATACGGGGAACCAAGAGACCCAGTACTTC.

The chain links TRBV4-1 to TRBJ2-7, with D perhaps matching TRBD1 or TRBD2 (5 bases each). Germline values: CDR1 MGHRA, CDR2 YSYEKL. The CDR3 is made up of 15 amino acids. V lost 2 bases, J lost 3 bases, and 14 bases lay in between. The CDR3 coding sequence is TGCGCCAGCAGCCAATACCAGGGACCCTTCTACGAGCAGTACTTC. Translation: CASSQYQGPFYEQYF.

The chain is built from TRBV7-9 and TRBJ2-7; D uncertain. V lost 4 bases to trimming and J lost 5 bases, with 6 bases between them. This CDR3 comprises 11 residues. The V gene's germline CDR1 is SEHNR and CDR2 FQNEAQ (reference sequence). CDR3 sequence (DNA): TGTGCCAGCAGCTGGAGTAACGAGCAGTACTTC. This sequence encodes CASSWSNEQYF.

This clone has only one observation. This sequence joins TRBV20-1 and TRBJ1-1, with D possibly matching TRBD1 (6 bases). With 8 bases removed from V and 1 base from J, the gap between germline ends came to 8 bases. The CDR3 runs to 11 residues. The V gene's germline CDR1 is DFQATT and CDR2 SNEGSKA (reference sequence). In DNA, the CDR3 is TGCAGTTTAGGGGGGAACACTGAAGCTTTCTTT. It specifies CSLGGNTEAFF.

The chain employs TRBV10-3 and TRBJ2-7; D uncertain. Germline CDR1 and CDR2: ENHRY and SYGVKD. The CDR3 length is 13 residues. V dropped 6 bases and J dropped 2 bases, with 11 bases sitting between them. The CDR3 reads CAIRAGSTYEQYF. DNA for the CDR3: TGTGCCATCAGGGCCGGCTCGACCTACGAGCAGTACTTC.

CDR3 sequence: CASMTGIEQYF. The CDR3 region has the DNA TGCGCCAGCATGACAGGGATAGAGCAGTACTTC. The gene calls are TRBV10-2 and TRBJ2-7; 7 bases match TRBD1. Germline V CDR1 and CDR2: WSHSY, SAAADI. J was trimmed by 7 bases and V by 7 bases; bases with no gene match: 4. This CDR3 is built from 11 residues.

This sequence joins TRBV30 and TRBJ2-3; D assignment may be TRBD1 or TRBD2 (6 bases each). Germline CDR1 reads GTSNPN; CDR2 reads SVGIG (reference sequence). Trimming stripped 1 base from V and 3 bases from J, with 14 bases between. CDR3 size: 15 residues. CDR3 DNA: TGTGCCTGGAGTGACAGGGCGGGGTTTACAGATACGCAGTATTTT. Its translation: CAWSDRAGFTDTQYF.

CDR3 residues: CTGTACCNQPQHF. As DNA, the CDR3 is TGTACTGGAACAGCTTGTTGCAATCAGCCCCAGCATTTT. The chain recombines TRBV6-4 with TRBJ1-5, with D hard to call. The CDR3 is 13 amino acids. Germline loops: CDR1 MRHNA, CDR2 SNTAGT.

This chain joins TRBV29-1 and TRBJ2-2; 7 nucleotides align to TRBD2. This CDR3 contains 12 residues. Per the germline V gene, CDR1 is SQVTM and CDR2 is ANQGSEA. The J segment lost 6 bases and the V segment lost 6 bases, leaving 4 bases of the junction unmatched. The CDR3 coding sequence is TGCAGCGTCGGGGGGTTACCCGGGGAGCTGTTTTTT. Amino acids: CSVGGLPGELFF.

This chain links TRBV2 with TRBJ2-3; D may be TRBD2 (6 bases). This CDR3 is 16 amino acids long. V lost 3 bases to trimming and J lost 4 bases, with 17 bases between them. Germline lookup yields CDR1 SNHLY and CDR2 FYNNEI. CDR3 sequence (DNA): TGTGCCAGCAGTGAGCGGGGCCTAACCCCGTCAGATACGCAGTATTTT. Its protein is CASSERGLTPSDTQYF. Full variable domain (remainder filled in from reference TRBV2 and TRBJ2-3): EPEVTQTPSHQVTQMGQEVILRCVPISNHLYFYWYRQILGQKVEFLVSFYNNEISEKSEIFDDQFSVERPDGSNFTLKIRSTKLEDSAMYFCASSERGLTPSDTQYFGPGTRLTVL.